This T cell receptor beta chain appears in the sequencing data of a study of PD-L1 blockade in urothelial cancer. Indicated time point: pretreatment peripheral blood. Clones were sequenced by immunoSEQ multiplex PCR, and TCRdb holds only the in-frame ones, with some missing. The sample contains roughly 17,000 clones, approximately 91% of which appear only once. After removal of 5 bases from V and 7 bases from J, the junction contained 8 bases not matched to a gene. From germline, CDR1 is SGHNT and CDR2 YENEEA. The CDR3 spans 14 residues. This specimen consisted of PBMCs, obtained around atezolizumab (anti-PD-L1) treatment. The chain links TRBV11-3 to TRBJ2-1, with 7 bases that match TRBD1. This TCR came from a man between 65 and 85 years old with urothelial cancer. CDR3 sequence: CASSPSDRVNEQFF. CDR3 DNA: TGTGCCAGCAGCCCGAGCGACAGGGTAAATGAGCAGTTCTTC.